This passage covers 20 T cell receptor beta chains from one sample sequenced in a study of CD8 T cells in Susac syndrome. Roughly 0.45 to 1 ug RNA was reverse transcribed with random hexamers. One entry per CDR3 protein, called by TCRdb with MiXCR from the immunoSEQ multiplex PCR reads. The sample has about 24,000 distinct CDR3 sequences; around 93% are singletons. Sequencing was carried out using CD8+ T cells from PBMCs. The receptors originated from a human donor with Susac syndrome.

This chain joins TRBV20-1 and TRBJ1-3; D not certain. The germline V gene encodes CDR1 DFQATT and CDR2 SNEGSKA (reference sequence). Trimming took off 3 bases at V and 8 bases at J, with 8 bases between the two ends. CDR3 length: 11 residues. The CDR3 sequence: CSASEGYTIYF. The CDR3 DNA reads TGCAGTGCTAGCGAGGGATACACCATATATTTT.

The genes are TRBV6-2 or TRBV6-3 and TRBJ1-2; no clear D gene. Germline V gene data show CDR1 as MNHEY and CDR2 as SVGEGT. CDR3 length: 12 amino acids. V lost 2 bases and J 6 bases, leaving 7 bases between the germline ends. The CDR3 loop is CASSYGQNGYTF. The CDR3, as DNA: TGTGCCAGCAGTTACGGCCAGAATGGCTACACCTTC.

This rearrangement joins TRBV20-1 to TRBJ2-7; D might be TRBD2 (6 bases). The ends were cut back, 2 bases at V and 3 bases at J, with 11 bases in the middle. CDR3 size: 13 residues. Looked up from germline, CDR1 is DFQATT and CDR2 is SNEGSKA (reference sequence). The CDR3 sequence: CSARNRLDYEQYF. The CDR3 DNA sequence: TGCAGTGCTAGAAACCGACTAGACTACGAGCAGTACTTC.

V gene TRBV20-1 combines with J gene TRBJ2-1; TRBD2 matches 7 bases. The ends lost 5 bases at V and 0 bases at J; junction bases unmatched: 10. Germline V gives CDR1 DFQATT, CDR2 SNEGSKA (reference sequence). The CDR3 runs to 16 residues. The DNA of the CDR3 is TGCAGTGCTCGATCAATAGCGGGCGGCTCCTACAATGAGCAGTTCTTC. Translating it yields CSARSIAGGSYNEQFF.

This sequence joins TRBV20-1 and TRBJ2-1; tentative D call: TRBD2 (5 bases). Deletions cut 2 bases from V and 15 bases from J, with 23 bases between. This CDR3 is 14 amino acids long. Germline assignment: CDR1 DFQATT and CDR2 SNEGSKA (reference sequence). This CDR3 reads CSARSPNPGSSMFF. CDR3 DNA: TGCAGTGCTAGATCCCCTAACCCGGGGAGTAGTATGTTCTTC.

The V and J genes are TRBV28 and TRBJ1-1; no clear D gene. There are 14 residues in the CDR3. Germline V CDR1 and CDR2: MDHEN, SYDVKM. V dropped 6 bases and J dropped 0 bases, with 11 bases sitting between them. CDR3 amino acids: CASSLLVMNTEAFF. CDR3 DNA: TGTGCCAGCAGCCTCCTGGTCATGAACACTGAAGCTTTCTTT.

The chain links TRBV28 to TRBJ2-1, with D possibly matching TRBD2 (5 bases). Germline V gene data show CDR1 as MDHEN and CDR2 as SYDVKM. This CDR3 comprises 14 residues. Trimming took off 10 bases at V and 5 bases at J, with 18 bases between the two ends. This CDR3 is CATRTTLGDNEQFF. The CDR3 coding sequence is TGTGCCACACGGACGACACTAGGCGACAATGAGCAGTTCTTC.

The CDR3, as DNA: TGTGCCAGCAGTGACGGGGCTAGCGGGGGGGCTTGTAGTTACGAGCAGTACTTC. Translating it yields CASSDGASGGACSYEQYF. The chain uses TRBV6-4 and TRBJ2-7, with 12 bases aligning to TRBD2. Germline CDR1 and CDR2: MRHNA and SNTAGT. This CDR3 has 18 residues. With V trimmed by 2 bases and J by 4 bases, 12 bases remained unmatched.

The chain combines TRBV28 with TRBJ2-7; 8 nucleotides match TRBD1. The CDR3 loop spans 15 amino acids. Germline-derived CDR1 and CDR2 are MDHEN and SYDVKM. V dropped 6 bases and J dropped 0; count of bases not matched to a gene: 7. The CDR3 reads CASREDRGVSYEQYF. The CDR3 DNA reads TGTGCCAGCAGGGAAGACAGGGGAGTCTCCTACGAGCAGTACTTC.

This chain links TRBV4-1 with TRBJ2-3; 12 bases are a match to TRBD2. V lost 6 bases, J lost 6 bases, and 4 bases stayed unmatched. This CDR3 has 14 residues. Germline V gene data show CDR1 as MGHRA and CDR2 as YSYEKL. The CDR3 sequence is CASRLAGGRDTQYF. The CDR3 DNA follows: TGCGCCAGCAGACTAGCGGGGGGACGGGATACGCAGTATTTT.

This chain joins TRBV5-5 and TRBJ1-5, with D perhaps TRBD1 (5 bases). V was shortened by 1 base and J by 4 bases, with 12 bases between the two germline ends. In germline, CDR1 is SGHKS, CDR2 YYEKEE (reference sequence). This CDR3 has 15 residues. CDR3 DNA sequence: TGTGCCAGCAGCTTGTTTGGGGACCGTAATCAGCCCCAGCATTTT. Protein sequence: CASSLFGDRNQPQHF.

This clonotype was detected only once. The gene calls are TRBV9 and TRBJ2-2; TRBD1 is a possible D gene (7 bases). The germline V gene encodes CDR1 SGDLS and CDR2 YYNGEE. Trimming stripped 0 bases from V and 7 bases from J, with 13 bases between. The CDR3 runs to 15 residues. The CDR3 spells CASSVGGGGVGELFF. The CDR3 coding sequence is TGTGCCAGCAGCGTAGGAGGAGGGGGCGTCGGGGAGCTGTTTTTT.

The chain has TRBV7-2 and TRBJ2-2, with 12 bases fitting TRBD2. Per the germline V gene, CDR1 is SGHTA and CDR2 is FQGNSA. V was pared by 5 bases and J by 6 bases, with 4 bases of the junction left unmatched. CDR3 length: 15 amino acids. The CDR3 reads CASSASGGAAGELFF. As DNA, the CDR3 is TGTGCCAGCAGCGCTAGCGGGGGGGCCGCCGGGGAGCTGTTTTTT.

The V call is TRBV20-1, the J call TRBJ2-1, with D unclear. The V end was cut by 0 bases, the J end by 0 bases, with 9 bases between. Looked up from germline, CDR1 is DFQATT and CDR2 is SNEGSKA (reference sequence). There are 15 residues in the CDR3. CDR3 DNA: TGCAGTGCTAGAGATTGGGTGAGCTCCTACAATGAGCAGTTCTTC. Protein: CSARDWVSSYNEQFF.

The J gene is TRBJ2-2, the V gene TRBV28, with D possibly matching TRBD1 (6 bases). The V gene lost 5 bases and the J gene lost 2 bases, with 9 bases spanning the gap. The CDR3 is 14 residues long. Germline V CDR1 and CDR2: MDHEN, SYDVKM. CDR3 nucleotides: TGTGCCAGCAGTGTCAGGGGAAACACCGGGGAGCTGTTTTTT. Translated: CASSVRGNTGELFF. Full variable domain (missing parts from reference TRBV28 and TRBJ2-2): DVKVTQSSRYLVKRTGEKVFLECVQDMDHENMFWYRQDPGLGLRLIYFSYDVKMKEKGDIPEGYSVSREKKERFSLILESASTNQTSMYLCASSVRGNTGELFFGEGSRLTVL.

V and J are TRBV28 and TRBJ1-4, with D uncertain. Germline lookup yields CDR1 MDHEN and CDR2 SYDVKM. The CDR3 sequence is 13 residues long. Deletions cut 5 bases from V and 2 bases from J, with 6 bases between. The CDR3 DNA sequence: TGTGCCAGCAGTCTGGCGACTAATGAAAAACTGTTTTTT. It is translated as CASSLATNEKLFF.

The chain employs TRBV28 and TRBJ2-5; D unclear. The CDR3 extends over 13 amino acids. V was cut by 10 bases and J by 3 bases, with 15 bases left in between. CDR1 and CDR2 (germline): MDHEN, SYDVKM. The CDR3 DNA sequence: TGTGCCATCTACACTCCGGGCGAAGAGACCCAGTACTTC. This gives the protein CAIYTPGEETQYF. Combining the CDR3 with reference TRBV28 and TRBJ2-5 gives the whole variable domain DVKVTQSSRYLVKRTGEKVFLECVQDMDHENMFWYRQDPGLGLRLIYFSYDVKMKEKGDIPEGYSVSREKKERFSLILESASTNQTSMYLCAIYTPGEETQYFGPGTRLLVL.

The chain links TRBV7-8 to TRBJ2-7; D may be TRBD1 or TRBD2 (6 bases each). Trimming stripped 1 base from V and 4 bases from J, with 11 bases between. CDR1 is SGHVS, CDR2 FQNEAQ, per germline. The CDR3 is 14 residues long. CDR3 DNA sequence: TGTGCCAGCAGCTTAGAAAGGGGGAGGTACGAGCAGTACTTC. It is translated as CASSLERGRYEQYF.

CDR3 DNA sequence: TGTGCCAGCAGTTTAGCCTGGACAGCCGGGGAGCTGTTTTTT. It encodes CASSLAWTAGELFF. V is TRBV28 and J is TRBJ2-2; possible D gene TRBD1, 6 bases. CDR3 length: 14 residues. Trimming stripped 2 bases from V and 6 bases from J, with 10 bases between. CDR1 and CDR2 from the germline V gene are MDHEN and SYDVKM.

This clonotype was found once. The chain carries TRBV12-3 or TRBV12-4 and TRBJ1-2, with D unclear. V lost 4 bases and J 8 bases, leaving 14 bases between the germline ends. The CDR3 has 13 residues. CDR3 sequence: CASSSQNELGYTF. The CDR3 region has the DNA TGTGCCAGCAGTTCCCAGAACGAGTTAGGCTACACCTTC.